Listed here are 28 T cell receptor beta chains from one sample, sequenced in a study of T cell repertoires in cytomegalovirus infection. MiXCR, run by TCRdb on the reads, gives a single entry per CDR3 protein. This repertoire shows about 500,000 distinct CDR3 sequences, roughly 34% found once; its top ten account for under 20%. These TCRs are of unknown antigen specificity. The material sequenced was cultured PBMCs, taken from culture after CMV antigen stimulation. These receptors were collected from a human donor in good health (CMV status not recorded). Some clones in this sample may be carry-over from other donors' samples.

The CDR3 loop is CASSYGGADTQYF. The CDR3 nucleotides are TGTGCCAGCAGTTACGGAGGGGCAGATACGCAGTATTTT. V gene TRBV6-6 combines with J gene TRBJ2-3; TRBD2 is a possible D gene (6 bases). V dropped 2 bases and J dropped 4 bases, with 7 bases sitting between them. The CDR3 has 13 amino acids. Germline loops: CDR1 MNHNY, CDR2 SVGAGI (reference sequence).

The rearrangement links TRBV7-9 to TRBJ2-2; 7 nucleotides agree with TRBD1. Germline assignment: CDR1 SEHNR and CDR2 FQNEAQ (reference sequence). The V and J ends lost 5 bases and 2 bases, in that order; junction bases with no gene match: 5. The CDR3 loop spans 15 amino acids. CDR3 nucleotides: TGTGCCAGCAGCCCGACAGGGCTAAACACCGGGGAGCTGTTTTTT. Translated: CASSPTGLNTGELFF.

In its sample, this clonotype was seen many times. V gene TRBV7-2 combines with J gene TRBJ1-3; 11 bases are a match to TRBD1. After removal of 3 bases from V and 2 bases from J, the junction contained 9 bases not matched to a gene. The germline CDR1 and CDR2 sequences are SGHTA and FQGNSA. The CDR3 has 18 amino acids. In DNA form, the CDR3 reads TGTGCCAGCAGCTTGGAAGGGACAGGGGGTTGGACTGGAAACACCATATATTTT. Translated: CASSLEGTGGWTGNTIYF.

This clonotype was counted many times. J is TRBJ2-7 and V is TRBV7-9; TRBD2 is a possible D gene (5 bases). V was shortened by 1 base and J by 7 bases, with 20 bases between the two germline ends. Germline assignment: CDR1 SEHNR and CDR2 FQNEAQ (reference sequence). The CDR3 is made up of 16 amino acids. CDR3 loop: CASSLGGGLEVGEQYV. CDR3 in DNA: TGTGCCAGCAGCTTAGGTGGCGGGCTAGAGGTGGGGGAGCAGTACGTC.

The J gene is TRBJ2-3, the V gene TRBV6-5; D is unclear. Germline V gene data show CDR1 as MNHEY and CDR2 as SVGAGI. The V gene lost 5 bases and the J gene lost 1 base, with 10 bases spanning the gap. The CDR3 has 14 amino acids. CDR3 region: CASSRLVGTDTQYF. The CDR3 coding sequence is TGTGCCAGCAGTCGATTAGTTGGCACAGATACGCAGTATTTT.

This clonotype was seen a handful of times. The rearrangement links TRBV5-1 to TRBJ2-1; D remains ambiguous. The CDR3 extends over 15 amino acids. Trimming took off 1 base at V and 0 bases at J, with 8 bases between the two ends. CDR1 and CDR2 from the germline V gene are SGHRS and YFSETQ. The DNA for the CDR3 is TGCGCCAGCAGCTTGTATGAGAGCTCCTACAATGAGCAGTTCTTC. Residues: CASSLYESSYNEQFF. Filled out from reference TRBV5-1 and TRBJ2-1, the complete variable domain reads KAGVTQTPRYLIKTRGQQVTLSCSPISGHRSVSWYQQTPGQGLQFLFEYFSETQRNKGNFPGRFSGRQFSNSRSEMNVSTLELGDSALYLCASSLYESSYNEQFFGPGTRLTVL.

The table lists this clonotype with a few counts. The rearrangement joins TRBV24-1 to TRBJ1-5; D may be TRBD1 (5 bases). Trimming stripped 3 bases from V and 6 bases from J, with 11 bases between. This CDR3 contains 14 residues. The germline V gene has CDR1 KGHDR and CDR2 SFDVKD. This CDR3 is CATSDPGSGQPQHF. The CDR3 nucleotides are TGTGCCACCAGTGATCCAGGGTCCGGTCAGCCCCAGCATTTT.

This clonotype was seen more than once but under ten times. The CDR3 is CAIRKTSGYNEQFF. CDR3 in DNA: TGTGCCATCAGGAAGACTAGCGGATACAATGAGCAGTTCTTC. The V call is TRBV10-3, the J call TRBJ2-1; 9 bases map to TRBD2. This CDR3 is 14 amino acids long. The junction had 4 bases not matched to a gene; V was cut back by 6 bases and J by 4 bases. Germline lookup yields CDR1 ENHRY and CDR2 SYGVKD.

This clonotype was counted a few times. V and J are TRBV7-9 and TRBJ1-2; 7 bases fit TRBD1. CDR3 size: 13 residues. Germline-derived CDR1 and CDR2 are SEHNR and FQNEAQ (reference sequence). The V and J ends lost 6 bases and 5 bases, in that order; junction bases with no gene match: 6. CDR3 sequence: CASRQTGNYGYTF. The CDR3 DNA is TGTGCCAGCAGGCAGACAGGGAATTATGGCTACACCTTC.

This CDR3 is CASTRGFGHEQFF. The CDR3 DNA reads as TGTGCCAGCACCAGGGGGTTTGGGCATGAGCAGTTCTTC. The gene calls are TRBV5-3 and TRBJ2-1; TRBD1 matches at 7 bases. TRBV5-3 is placed among ORFs of uncertain function. After removal of 8 bases from V and 8 bases from J, the junction contained 10 bases not matched to a gene. This CDR3 comprises 13 residues.

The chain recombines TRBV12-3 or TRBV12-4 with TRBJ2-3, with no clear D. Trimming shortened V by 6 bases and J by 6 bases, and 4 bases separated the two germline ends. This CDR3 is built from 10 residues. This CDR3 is CASRQDTQYF. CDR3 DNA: TGTGCCAGCAGACAGGATACGCAGTATTTT.

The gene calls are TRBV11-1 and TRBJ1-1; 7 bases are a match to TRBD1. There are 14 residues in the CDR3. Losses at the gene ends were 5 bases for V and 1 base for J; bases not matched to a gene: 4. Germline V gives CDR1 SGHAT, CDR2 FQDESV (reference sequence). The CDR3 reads CASSQTGKNTEAFF. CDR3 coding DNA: TGTGCCAGCAGCCAGACAGGGAAGAACACTGAAGCTTTCTTT.

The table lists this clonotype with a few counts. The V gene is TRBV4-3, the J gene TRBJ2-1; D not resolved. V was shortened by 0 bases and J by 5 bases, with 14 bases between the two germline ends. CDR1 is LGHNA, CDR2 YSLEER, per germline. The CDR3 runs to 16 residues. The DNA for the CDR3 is TGCGCCAGCAGCCAAGAACCCGGGTTTGGGGACAATGAGCAGTTCTTC. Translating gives CASSQEPGFGDNEQFF.

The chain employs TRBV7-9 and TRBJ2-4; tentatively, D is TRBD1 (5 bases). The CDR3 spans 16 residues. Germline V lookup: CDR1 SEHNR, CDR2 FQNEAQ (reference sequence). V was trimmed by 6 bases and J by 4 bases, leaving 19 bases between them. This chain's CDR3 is CASSPPLYRPKNIQYF. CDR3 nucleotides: TGTGCCAGCAGTCCGCCCCTGTACAGGCCAAAAAACATTCAGTACTTC.

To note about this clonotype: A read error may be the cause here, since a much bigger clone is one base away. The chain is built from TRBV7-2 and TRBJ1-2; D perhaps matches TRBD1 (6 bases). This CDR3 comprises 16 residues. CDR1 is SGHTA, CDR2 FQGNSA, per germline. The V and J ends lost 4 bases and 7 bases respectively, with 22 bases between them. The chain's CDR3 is CASSYTRGGKHFGYTF. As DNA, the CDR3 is TGTGCCAGCAGCTACACCAGGGGAGGGAAACACTTTGGCTACACCTTC.

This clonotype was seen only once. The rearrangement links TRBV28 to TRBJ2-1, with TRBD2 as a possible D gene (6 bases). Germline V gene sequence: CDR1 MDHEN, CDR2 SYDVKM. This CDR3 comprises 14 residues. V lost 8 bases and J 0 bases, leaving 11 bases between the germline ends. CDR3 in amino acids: CASHPGLSYNEQFF. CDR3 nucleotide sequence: TGTGCCAGCCATCCGGGACTCTCCTACAATGAGCAGTTCTTC.

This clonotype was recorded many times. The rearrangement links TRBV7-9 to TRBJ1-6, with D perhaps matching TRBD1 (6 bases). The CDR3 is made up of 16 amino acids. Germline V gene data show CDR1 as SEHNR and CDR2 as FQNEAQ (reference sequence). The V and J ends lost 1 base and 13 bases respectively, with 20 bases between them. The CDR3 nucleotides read TGTGCCAGCAGCTTAGAGCAATCGGGGGCCGCCGCCCCCCTCCACTTT. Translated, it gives CASSLEQSGAAAPLHF.

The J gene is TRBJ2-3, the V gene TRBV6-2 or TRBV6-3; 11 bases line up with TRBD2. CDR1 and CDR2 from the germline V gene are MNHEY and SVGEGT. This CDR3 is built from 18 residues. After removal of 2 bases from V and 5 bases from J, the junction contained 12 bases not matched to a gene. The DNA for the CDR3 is TGTGCCAGCAGTTACCCAACGACTAGCGGGATAGGAAGAGATACGCAGTATTTT. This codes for CASSYPTTSGIGRDTQYF.

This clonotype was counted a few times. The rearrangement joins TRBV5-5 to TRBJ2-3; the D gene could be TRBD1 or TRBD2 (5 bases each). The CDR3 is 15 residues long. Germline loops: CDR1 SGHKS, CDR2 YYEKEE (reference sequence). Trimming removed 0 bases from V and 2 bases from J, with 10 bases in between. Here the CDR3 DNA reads TGTGCCAGCAGCTTGGGCCCGGGGCTCACAGATACGCAGTATTTT. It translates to CASSLGPGLTDTQYF.

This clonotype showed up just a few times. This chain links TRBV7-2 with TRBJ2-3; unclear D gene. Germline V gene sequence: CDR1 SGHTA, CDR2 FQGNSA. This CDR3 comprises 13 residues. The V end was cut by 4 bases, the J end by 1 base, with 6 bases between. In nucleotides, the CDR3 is TGTGCCAGCAGCTGGCAGGGCACAGATACGCAGTATTTT. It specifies CASSWQGTDTQYF.

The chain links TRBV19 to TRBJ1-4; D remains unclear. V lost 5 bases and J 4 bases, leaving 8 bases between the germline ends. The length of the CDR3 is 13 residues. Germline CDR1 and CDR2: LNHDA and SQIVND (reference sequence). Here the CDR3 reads CASSWRINEKLFF. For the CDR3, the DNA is TGTGCCAGTAGTTGGCGGATTAATGAAAAACTGTTTTTT.

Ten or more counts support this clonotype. The chain's CDR3 is CASIAGGSTDTQYF. The CDR3 DNA reads as TGTGCCAGCATAGCGGGGGGTAGCACAGATACGCAGTATTTT. V and J are TRBV7-2 and TRBJ2-3; 10 bases line up with TRBD2. The CDR3 spans 14 residues. J lost 0 bases, V lost 7 bases, and 1 base had no gene match. The germline V gene encodes CDR1 SGHTA and CDR2 FQGNSA.

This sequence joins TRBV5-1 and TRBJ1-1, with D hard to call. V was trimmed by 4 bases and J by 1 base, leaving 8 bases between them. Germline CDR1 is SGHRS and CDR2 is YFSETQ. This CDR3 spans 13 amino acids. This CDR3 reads CASSGWGNTEAFF. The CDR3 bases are TGCGCCAGCAGCGGGTGGGGGAACACTGAAGCTTTCTTT.

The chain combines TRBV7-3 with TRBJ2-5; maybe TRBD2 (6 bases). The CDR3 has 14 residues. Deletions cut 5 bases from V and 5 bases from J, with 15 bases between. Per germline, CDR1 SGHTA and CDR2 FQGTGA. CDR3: CASSPGDDSETQYF. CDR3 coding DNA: TGTGCCAGCAGCCCGGGGGACGACTCCGAGACCCAGTACTTC.

The CDR3 bases are TGCAGTGCTAGAGATTCGGGCGGACTCACCGGGGAGCTGTTTTTT. Protein: CSARDSGGLTGELFF. This rearrangement joins TRBV20-1 to TRBJ2-2; possibly TRBD2 for D (5 bases). The CDR3 has 15 residues. The germline V gene encodes CDR1 DFQATT and CDR2 SNEGSKA (reference sequence). Trimming pared 0 bases from V and 4 bases from J, leaving 12 bases between.

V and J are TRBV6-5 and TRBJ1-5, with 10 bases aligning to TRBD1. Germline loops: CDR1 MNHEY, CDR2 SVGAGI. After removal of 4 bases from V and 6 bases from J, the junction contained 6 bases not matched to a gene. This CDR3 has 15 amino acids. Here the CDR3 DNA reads TGTGCCAGCAGTTCCGACAGGGGGCACGGTCAGCCCCAGCATTTT. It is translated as CASSSDRGHGQPQHF.

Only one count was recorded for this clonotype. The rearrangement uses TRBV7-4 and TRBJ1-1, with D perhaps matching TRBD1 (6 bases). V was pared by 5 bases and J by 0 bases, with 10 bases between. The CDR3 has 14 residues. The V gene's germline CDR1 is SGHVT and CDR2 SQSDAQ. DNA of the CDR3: TGTGCCAGCAGCCCCTGGACAGTGAACACTGAAGCTTTCTTT. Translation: CASSPWTVNTEAFF.

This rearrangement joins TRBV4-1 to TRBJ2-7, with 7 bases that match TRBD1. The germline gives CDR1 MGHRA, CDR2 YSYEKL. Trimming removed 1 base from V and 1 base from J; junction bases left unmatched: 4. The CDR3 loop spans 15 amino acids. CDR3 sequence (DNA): TGCGCCAGCAGCCAAGGGACAGGAAAATCCTACGAGCAGTACTTC. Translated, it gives CASSQGTGKSYEQYF.